Each of the 29 T cell receptor beta chains below was sequenced from the same sample in a study of blood T cells in healthy people across ages. Sample-barcoded 5' priming and a J-beta primer mix drove a second PCR of about 7 to 11 cycles. Via MiXCR, TCRdb re-called the 5' RACE reads, giving one row per CDR3 protein. Of some 860,000 distinct CDR3 sequences in the sample, around 50% are singletons; the top ten hold around 24%. Sequencing was done on a sample of blood. The receptors were sampled from a man aged 35 to 55 in good health.

This clonotype has only a few counts. The V and J genes are TRBV2 and TRBJ2-6, with D perhaps being TRBD1 or TRBD2 (5 bases each). Germline V gene lookup returns CDR1 SNHLY and CDR2 FYNNEI. Trimming cost V 7 bases and J 2 bases, with 9 bases left between them. This CDR3 spans 14 amino acids. CDR3 loop: CASMRDAGANVLTF. CDR3 nucleotide sequence: TGTGCCAGCATGAGGGACGCTGGGGCCAACGTCCTGACTTTC.

The chain joins TRBV20-1 to TRBJ1-2; D perhaps matches TRBD1 (5 bases). The CDR3 is made up of 13 amino acids. V was shortened by 6 bases and J by 8 bases, with 19 bases between the two germline ends. In germline, CDR1 is DFQATT, CDR2 SNEGSKA (reference sequence). The CDR3 nucleotides are TGCAGTGCCACACCGGGGCTGCCTTCCGGCTACACCTTC. Its protein is CSATPGLPSGYTF.

J is TRBJ2-1 and V is TRBV6-6; D not certain. Germline V gives CDR1 MNHNY, CDR2 SVGAGI (reference sequence). This CDR3 spans 15 amino acids. Deletions cut 2 bases from V and 5 bases from J, with 13 bases between. The CDR3 DNA follows: TGTGCCAGCAGTTACCCGGTTGAGACCGACAATGAGCAGTTCTTC. This encodes CASSYPVETDNEQFF.

This clonotype appeared a few times. The gene calls are TRBV20-1 and TRBJ2-1; 9 nucleotides match TRBD2. CDR1 is DFQATT and CDR2 is SNEGSKA in the germline V gene (reference sequence). V dropped 5 bases and J dropped 7; count of bases not matched to a gene: 15. The CDR3 length is 16 residues. The CDR3 spells CSAPWAGGRMGNEQFF. The CDR3 region has the DNA TGCAGTGCTCCCTGGGCGGGGGGGCGAATGGGGAATGAGCAGTTCTTC.

The chain couples TRBV12-3 or TRBV12-4 to TRBJ2-7; D remains unclear. V lost 5 bases and J 6 bases, leaving 11 bases between the germline ends. The CDR3 is 12 amino acids. The DNA of the CDR3 is TGTGCCAGCAGTCCCTATCTAGGCGAGCAGTACTTC. The encoded protein is CASSPYLGEQYF.

The chain uses TRBV11-2 and TRBJ2-4; 8 nucleotides match TRBD2. TRBJ2-7 matches the DNA end more closely, so the J call is doubtful. CDR3 size: 14 residues. In germline, CDR1 is SGHAT, CDR2 FQNNGV. The chain's CDR3 is CASSQPGLEGEQYF. CDR3 nucleotide sequence: TGTGCCAGCAGCCAACCGGGACTAGAGGGCGAGCAGTACTTC.

The rearrangement uses TRBV27 and TRBJ2-7; 9 positions match TRBD2. Germline CDR1 is MNHEY and CDR2 is SMNVEV (reference sequence). The trim removed 3 bases at V and 4 bases at J, leaving 4 bases unmatched. The CDR3 sequence is 14 residues long. Written as DNA, the CDR3 is TGTGCCAGCAGTTTTCTCACTAGCGGGTACGAGCAGTACTTC. Protein sequence: CASSFLTSGYEQYF.

The rearrangement uses TRBV10-3 and TRBJ2-7, with 7 bases fitting TRBD1. The CDR3 has 11 residues. The germline CDR1 and CDR2 sequences are ENHRY and SYGVKD. J was trimmed by 5 bases and V by 8 bases; bases with no gene match: 3. DNA of the CDR3: TGTGCCATCTGGACAGGTGACGAGCAGTACTTC. It specifies CAIWTGDEQYF.

This clonotype was seen a handful of times. The chain recombines TRBV29-1 with TRBJ2-1; D tentatively fits TRBD1 or TRBD2 (5 bases each). Germline values: CDR1 SQVTM, CDR2 ANQGSEA. The CDR3 consists of 14 residues. V dropped 7 bases and J dropped 9 bases, with 22 bases sitting between them. The CDR3 sequence is CSASSGRIAGEQFF. For the CDR3, the DNA is TGCAGCGCTTCCTCGGGACGGATCGCGGGTGAGCAGTTCTTC.

CDR3 sequence: CASSLTRSGQGGHEQFF. The CDR3, as DNA: TGTGCCAGCAGCTTAACGCGGTCGGGACAGGGGGGACATGAGCAGTTCTTC. The chain links TRBV7-3 to TRBJ2-1, with TRBD1 identical over 11 bases. Looked up from germline, CDR1 is SGHTA and CDR2 is FQGTGA. This CDR3 has 17 amino acids. With 0 bases clipped from V and 8 bases from J, the junction kept 9 bases outside the gene matches.

The rearrangement joins TRBV7-6 to TRBJ2-1, with 9 bases aligning to TRBD2. CDR1 and CDR2 (germline): SGHVS, FNYEAQ. The junction had 7 bases not matched to a gene; V was cut back by 10 bases and J by 6 bases. CDR3 length: 13 residues. This chain's CDR3 is CATRSGRINEQFF. CDR3 DNA: TGTGCCACCAGGAGCGGGAGGATCAATGAGCAGTTCTTC.

This clonotype was detected a few times. This rearrangement joins TRBV6-5 to TRBJ2-5; 10 bases agree with TRBD2. The junction had 8 bases not matched to a gene; V was cut back by 2 bases and J by 5 bases. This CDR3 has 16 amino acids. Germline CDR1 MNHEY, CDR2 SVGAGI. The CDR3 loop is CASSYGSGGLGETQYF. In DNA form, the CDR3 reads TGTGCCAGCAGTTACGGTAGCGGGGGGCTCGGGGAGACCCAGTACTTC.

Only a few counts were recorded for this clonotype. This chain links TRBV7-2 with TRBJ2-5, with TRBD2 matching over 7 bases. Trimming cost V 1 base and J 5 bases; bases outside gene matches: 7. CDR1 is SGHTA and CDR2 is FQGNSA in the germline V gene. This CDR3 spans 15 amino acids. The CDR3 is CASSLGLAREETQYF. The DNA of the CDR3 is TGTGCCAGCAGCTTAGGACTAGCTCGGGAGGAGACCCAGTACTTC.

The chain links TRBV28 to TRBJ1-5; D gene ambiguous. The CDR3 totals 16 residues. Germline loops: CDR1 MDHEN, CDR2 SYDVKM. The germline V and J ends were trimmed by 9 bases and 0 bases, with 18 bases remaining between them. CDR3 region: CARLVRTGYSNQPQHF. The CDR3 nucleotides are TGTGCCAGACTAGTTCGGACTGGGTATAGCAATCAGCCCCAGCATTTT.

The sample holds a few counts of this clonotype. V is TRBV25-1 and J is TRBJ2-2, with TRBD2 matching over 7 bases. Germline trimming cut 1 base from V and 5 bases from J; bases unmatched to any gene: 7. The CDR3 has 16 residues. Germline values: CDR1 MGHDK, CDR2 SYGVNS. CDR3 residues: CASSELTREQTGELFF. CDR3 nucleotides: TGTGCCAGCAGTGAATTAACGCGGGAGCAGACCGGGGAGCTGTTTTTT.

This clonotype was seen more than once but under ten times. V and J are TRBV29-1 and TRBJ2-3, with D possibly being TRBD1 (6 bases). The CDR3 extends over 12 amino acids. CDR1 and CDR2 (germline): SQVTM, ANQGSEA. V was clipped by 6 bases and J by 4 bases, with 11 bases between them. The CDR3 protein is CSVGRQADTQYF. The CDR3 DNA is TGCAGCGTGGGGCGACAGGCAGATACGCAGTATTTT.

This chain links TRBV20-1 with TRBJ2-1, with 10 bases that match TRBD1. The DNA end is a closer match to TRBJ2-7, so the J assignment may be wrong. CDR3 length: 14 amino acids. CDR1 DFQATT and CDR2 SNEGSKA come from the germline V gene (reference sequence). The CDR3 loop is CSARAPDRGAEQYF. The CDR3 coding sequence is TGCAGTGCTAGAGCCCCGGACAGGGGGGCCGAGCAGTACTTC.

This clonotype was picked up a small number of times. V usage is TRBV15 and J usage is TRBJ2-6; possible D gene TRBD2, 6 bases. The CDR3 runs 18 residues. The germline V gene encodes CDR1 LNHNV and CDR2 YYDKDF (reference sequence). The germline V and J ends were trimmed by 1 base and 2 bases, with 15 bases remaining between them. The DNA for the CDR3 is TGTGCCACCAGCAGAGGGAGGGGATTAGGAACTGGGGCCAACGTCCTGACTTTC. Translation gives CATSRGRGLGTGANVLTF.

The CDR3 nucleotides read TGTGCCAGCAGCGTAGACGGGAGTCCGCGCGAGCAGTACTTC. It codes for CASSVDGSPREQYF. The chain couples TRBV9 to TRBJ2-5, with D perhaps TRBD2 (6 bases). The J call is in doubt because the DNA end fits TRBJ2-7 better. The germline V gene encodes CDR1 SGDLS and CDR2 YYNGEE. This CDR3 has 14 residues.

V gene TRBV9 combines with J gene TRBJ2-5; the D gene is possibly TRBD1 (5 bases). The CDR3 contains 15 residues. Trimming cost V 0 bases and J 5 bases, with 14 bases left between them. CDR1 and CDR2 (germline): SGDLS, YYNGEE. The CDR3 coding sequence is TGTGCCAGCAGCGTAGGAGAAGGGGCCCGCGAGACCCAGTACTTC. Amino acid sequence: CASSVGEGARETQYF.

CDR3 sequence: CASTRTDSGEAFF. DNA of the CDR3: TGTGCCAGCACTCGAACAGATTCGGGTGAAGCTTTCTTT. This rearrangement joins TRBV6-1 to TRBJ1-1, with D hard to call. V lost 7 bases and J lost 7, with 16 bases in between. CDR1 is MNHNS, CDR2 SASEGT, per germline. The CDR3 totals 13 residues.

A few counts support this clonotype. J is TRBJ1-1 and V is TRBV15; TRBD1 is a possible D gene (6 bases). From germline, CDR1 is LNHNV and CDR2 YYDKDF (reference sequence). Trimming cost V 9 bases and J 4 bases, with 18 bases left between them. There are 14 residues in the CDR3. The CDR3 DNA sequence: TGTGCCACTCTCACGCAGGGGTCGAGCACTGAAGCTTTCTTT. This sequence encodes CATLTQGSSTEAFF. Full variable domain (missing parts from reference TRBV15 and TRBJ1-1): DAMVIQNPRYQVTQFGKPVTLSCSQTLNHNVMYWYQQKSSQAPKLLFHYYDKDFNNEADTPDNFQSRRPNTSFCFLDIRSPGLGDTAMYLCATLTQGSSTEAFFGQGTRLTVV.

This clonotype was counted a few times. This rearrangement joins TRBV28 to TRBJ2-1, with 12 bases matching TRBD2. Germline values: CDR1 MDHEN, CDR2 SYDVKM. J lost 0 bases, V lost 4 bases, and 7 bases had no gene match. This CDR3 region has 18 residues. The CDR3 coding sequence is TGTGCCAGCAGTTCAACTAGCGGGGGGTTTAGCTCCTACAATGAGCAGTTCTTC. Encoded protein: CASSSTSGGFSSYNEQFF.

V is TRBV11-3 and J is TRBJ1-4; D gene uncertain. The CDR3 extends over 15 amino acids. Trimming shortened V by 0 bases and J by 8 bases, and 13 bases separated the two germline ends. CDR1 and CDR2 (germline): SGHNT, YENEEA. Here the CDR3 reads CASSLDLHVAEKLFF. As DNA, the CDR3 is TGTGCCAGCAGCTTAGATCTACACGTTGCGGAAAAACTGTTTTTT.

J is TRBJ1-1 and V is TRBV20-1; tentative D call: TRBD1 (6 bases). The germline gives CDR1 DFQATT, CDR2 SNEGSKA (reference sequence). CDR3 length equals 14 residues. The CDR3, as DNA: TGCAGCGCCCCAGGGGCTAGCCGGAACACTGAAGCTTTCTTT. This sequence encodes CSAPGASRNTEAFF.

The J gene is TRBJ2-7, the V gene TRBV5-1; D not certain. The tail of the sequence fits TRBJ2-5 better, so the J call may be wrong. In germline, CDR1 is SGHRS, CDR2 YFSETQ. CDR3 length equals 12 residues. CDR3 DNA: TGCGCCAGCAGCGTACACGTCGAGACCCAGTACTTC. Amino acid sequence: CASSVHVETQYF.

This clonotype was observed many times. The chain links TRBV11-3 to TRBJ2-5; D is uncertain. V lost 2 bases and J 2 bases, leaving 6 bases between the germline ends. Germline lookup yields CDR1 SGHNT and CDR2 YENEEA. The CDR3 loop spans 13 amino acids. The CDR3 loop reads CASSLSQQETQYF. Written as DNA, the CDR3 is TGTGCCAGCAGCTTATCACAACAAGAGACCCAGTACTTC.

The V gene is TRBV10-3, the J gene TRBJ2-1; TRBD1 aligns across 7 bases. Germline CDR1 ENHRY, CDR2 SYGVKD. The CDR3 totals 16 residues. J lost 6 bases, V lost 3 bases, and 11 bases had no gene match. CDR3 sequence reads: CAISELLGTAVNEQFF. The CDR3 DNA reads TGTGCCATCAGTGAACTCCTCGGGACAGCAGTCAATGAGCAGTTCTTC.

This clonotype was counted a few times. The rearrangement joins TRBV6-2 or TRBV6-3 to TRBJ2-3; 12 bases line up with TRBD2. Losses at the gene ends were 8 bases for V and 3 bases for J; bases not matched to a gene: 6. This CDR3 spans 15 amino acids. Germline assignment: CDR1 MNHEY and CDR2 SVGEGT. CDR3 amino acids: CASSILAGGTDTQYF. The DNA of the CDR3 is TGTGCCAGCTCGATTCTAGCGGGAGGGACAGATACGCAGTATTTT.